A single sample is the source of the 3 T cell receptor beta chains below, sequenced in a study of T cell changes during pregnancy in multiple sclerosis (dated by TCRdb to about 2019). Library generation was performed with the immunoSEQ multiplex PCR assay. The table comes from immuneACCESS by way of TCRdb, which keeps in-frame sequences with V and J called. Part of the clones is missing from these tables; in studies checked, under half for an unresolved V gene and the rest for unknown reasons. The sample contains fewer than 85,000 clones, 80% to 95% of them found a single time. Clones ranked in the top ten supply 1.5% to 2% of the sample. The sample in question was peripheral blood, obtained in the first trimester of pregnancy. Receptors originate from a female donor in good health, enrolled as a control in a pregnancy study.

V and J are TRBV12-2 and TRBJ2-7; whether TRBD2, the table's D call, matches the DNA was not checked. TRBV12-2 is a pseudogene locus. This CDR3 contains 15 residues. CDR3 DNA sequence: TGTGCAAGTCGCTTACGGGAACTTAGCTCCTACGAGCAGTACTTC. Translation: CASRLRELSSYEQYF.

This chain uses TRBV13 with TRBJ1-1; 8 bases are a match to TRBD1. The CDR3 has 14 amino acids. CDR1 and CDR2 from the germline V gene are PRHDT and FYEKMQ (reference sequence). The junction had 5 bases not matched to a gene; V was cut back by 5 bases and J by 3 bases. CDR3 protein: CASSLGQGYTEAFF. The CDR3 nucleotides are TGTGCCAGCAGCCTCGGACAGGGATACACTGAAGCTTTCTTT.

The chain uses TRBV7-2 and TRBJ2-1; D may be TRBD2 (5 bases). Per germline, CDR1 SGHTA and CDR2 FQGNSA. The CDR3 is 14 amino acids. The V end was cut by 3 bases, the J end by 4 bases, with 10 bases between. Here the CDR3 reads CASSFEGLYNEQFF. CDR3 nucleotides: TGTGCCAGCAGCTTCGAGGGCTTATACAATGAGCAGTTCTTC.